This note documents a single T cell receptor (beta chain) sequence. Its antigen remains unidentified. Reanalyzing the 5' RACE reads, TCRdb keeps one entry per CDR3 protein, without DNA. Across about 300,000 distinct CDR3 sequences, the top ten clones capture 3.5% to 5% of the sample. The CDR3 consists of 17 residues. Germline CDR1 and CDR2: LGHNA and YSLEER. The sample is drawn from a study of T cells expressing NK-cell markers. Overall study context: Serological testing identified seven of the eight sequenced donors as HCMV-seropositive and one as seronegative.

Findings and limits, study-wide: In four donors, dominant clonotypes made up about 25-60.1% of CD3+CD56-NKG2C+ cells. The contribution of dominant NKG2C+ clonotypes to CD8+ T cells in a handful of donors was roughly 1.0-7.0%.

Sequenced material: blood T cells: a sorted CD56 or NKG2C T cell subset, CD4+ or CD8+ T cells, or bulk PBMC T cells (not recorded which). The TCR comes from a woman aged 18 to 75 in good health. The chain recombines TRBV4-3 with TRBJ2-1; TCRdb proposes TRBD2, but this gene call is untestable without DNA. CDR3 protein: CASSVDFGTSGIIEQFF.